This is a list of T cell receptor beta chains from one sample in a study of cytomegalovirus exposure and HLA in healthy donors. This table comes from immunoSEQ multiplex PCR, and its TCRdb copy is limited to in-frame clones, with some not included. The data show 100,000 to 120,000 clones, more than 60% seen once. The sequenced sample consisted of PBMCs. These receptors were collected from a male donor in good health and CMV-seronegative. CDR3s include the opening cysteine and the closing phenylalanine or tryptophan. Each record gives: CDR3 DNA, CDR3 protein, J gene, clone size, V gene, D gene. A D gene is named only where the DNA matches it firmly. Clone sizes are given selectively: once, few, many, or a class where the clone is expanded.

DNA: TGTGCCAGCAGTTTACAACTAGCGGACAATGAGCAGTTCTTC
CDR3: CASSLQLADNEQFF
J: TRBJ2-1
size: NA
V: TRBV6-6
D: TRBD2

DNA: TGTGCCAGCAGCTTGGGACAGAACACCGGGGAGCTGTTTTTT
CDR3: CASSLGQNTGELFF
J: TRBJ2-2
size: NA
V: TRBV9
D: NA

DNA: TGCGCCAGCAGCACACAAGCGGGAGGTATCGGGGAGCTGTTTTTT
CDR3: CASSTQAGGIGELFF
J: TRBJ2-2
size: NA
V: TRBV5-1
D: TRBD2

DNA: TGTGCCAGCAGCCGACTAGCGGGAGGGTACAATGAGCAGTTCTTC
CDR3: CASSRLAGGYNEQFF
J: TRBJ2-1
size: NA
V: TRBV7-2
D: TRBD2

DNA: TGTGCCAGCAGCTCCGGGATCGACGGGGAGACCCAGTACTTC
CDR3: CASSSGIDGETQYF
J: TRBJ2-5
size: NA
V: TRBV5-4
D: NA

DNA: TGCAGCGTTCTCTTCCCGGGGGGCTCCTACAATGAGCAGTTCTTC
CDR3: CSVLFPGGSYNEQFF
J: TRBJ2-1
size: NA
V: TRBV29-1
D: TRBD2

DNA: TGTGCCAGCAGTTACCCGACAGGGGGCCTAGAATTGAACACCGGGGAGCTGTTTTTT
CDR3: CASSYPTGGLELNTGELFF
J: TRBJ2-2
size: NA
V: TRBV28
D: TRBD1

DNA: TGCAGCGGCACTTCGGGGGGAGATACGCAGTATTTT
CDR3: CSGTSGGDTQYF
J: TRBJ2-3
size: NA
V: TRBV29-1
D: TRBD2

DNA: TGTGCCAGCAGTTACCGGGACATCGGCTTCGGCTACACCTTC
CDR3: CASSYRDIGFGYTF
J: TRBJ1-2
size: NA
V: TRBV6-5
D: NA

DNA: TGTGCCATCAGTGACGGACAGGGGATCGACAATGAGCAGTTCTTC
CDR3: CAISDGQGIDNEQFF
J: TRBJ2-1
size: NA
V: TRBV10-3
D: TRBD1

DNA: TGCAGCGGGACCGGGACTAGCGCTAACAATGAGCAGTTCTTC
CDR3: CSGTGTSANNEQFF
J: TRBJ2-1
size: NA
V: TRBV29-1
D: TRBD2

DNA: TGCGCCAGCAGCCAATTAGGAGGGACCCTCAATCAGCCCCAGCATTTT
CDR3: CASSQLGGTLNQPQHF
J: TRBJ1-5
size: NA
V: TRBV4-1
D: NA

DNA: TGCAGCGTTGACGCGGGAGGGCCGTGGGAGCAGTACTTC
CDR3: CSVDAGGPWEQYF
J: TRBJ2-7
size: NA
V: TRBV29-1
D: TRBD2

DNA: TGCGCCAGCAGCCAAGAGGCGGGACGGTACGAGCAGTACTTC
CDR3: CASSQEAGRYEQYF
J: TRBJ2-7
size: NA
V: TRBV4-3
D: NA

DNA: TGTGCCAGTAGTATTGGACAGGGTCAAACCTACGAGCAGTACTTC
CDR3: CASSIGQGQTYEQYF
J: TRBJ2-7
size: NA
V: TRBV19
D: TRBD1

DNA: TGTGCCACCAGCAGAATGACAGCCAGCAATCAGCCCCAGCATTTT
CDR3: CATSRMTASNQPQHF
J: TRBJ1-5
size: NA
V: TRBV15
D: NA

DNA: TGTGCCAGCAGACCTGCTGGGGGGGGAACAGGAAAACTGTTTTTT
CDR3: CASRPAGGGTGKLFF
J: TRBJ1-4
size: NA
V: TRBV28
D: NA

DNA: TGTGCCAGCAGCGGGACAGACCTGGAGACCCAGTACTTC
CDR3: CASSGTDLETQYF
J: TRBJ2-5
size: NA
V: TRBV28
D: TRBD1

DNA: TGCGCCAGCAGCCAAAAACCACAAGTGGGGACAGGGGGGAGAAAAGAGCAGTTCTTC
CDR3: CASSQKPQVGTGGRKEQFF
J: TRBJ2-1
size: NA
V: TRBV4-1
D: TRBD1

DNA: TGCGCCAGCAGCTTGGGAGGACAGTACGAGCAGTACTTC
CDR3: CASSLGGQYEQYF
J: TRBJ2-7
size: NA
V: TRBV5-1
D: NA

DNA: TGTGCCAGCCAGTGGGGGGGGAACACTGAAGCTTTCTTT
CDR3: CASQWGGNTEAFF
J: TRBJ1-1
size: NA
V: TRBV7-2
D: NA

DNA: TGTTCCAGCAGCCCCATGAACACTGAAGCTTTCTTT
CDR3: CSSSPMNTEAFF
J: TRBJ1-1
size: NA
V: TRBV7-9
D: NA

DNA: TGTGCCATCACCCCTAGCGGGAGAGACACCGGGGAGCTGTTTTTT
CDR3: CAITPSGRDTGELFF
J: TRBJ2-2
size: NA
V: TRBV10-3
D: TRBD2

DNA: TGTGCCAGCAGTAGAGCGGGAGGGCCCTACAATGAGCAGTTCTTC
CDR3: CASSRAGGPYNEQFF
J: TRBJ2-1
size: NA
V: TRBV28
D: TRBD2

DNA: TGTGCCAGCAGCTTATACTTTGCGGGGGCCCACGAGCAGTACTTC
CDR3: CASSLYFAGAHEQYF
J: TRBJ2-7
size: NA
V: TRBV5-6
D: NA

DNA: TGTGCCAGCACCTCCCGGGGGGCTGGGGCCAACGTCCTGACTTTC
CDR3: CASTSRGAGANVLTF
J: TRBJ2-6
size: NA
V: TRBV27
D: TRBD2

DNA: TGTGCCAGCAGTAGAACAGCGGGACTCGGGGGTGAGCAGTTCTTC
CDR3: CASSRTAGLGGEQFF
J: TRBJ2-1
size: NA
V: TRBV6-5
D: TRBD2

DNA: TGTGCCAGCGCAGGGGATTTAATGAACACTGAAGCTTTCTTT
CDR3: CASAGDLMNTEAFF
J: TRBJ1-1
size: NA
V: TRBV7-9
D: NA

DNA: TGTGCCAGTAGTACCTGGACTAGCGGCACAGATACGCAGTATTTT
CDR3: CASSTWTSGTDTQYF
J: TRBJ2-3
size: NA
V: TRBV19
D: TRBD2

DNA: TGTGCCAGCCAGGGGGGCAATCAGCCCCAGCATTTT
CDR3: CASQGGNQPQHF
J: TRBJ1-5
size: once
V: TRBV27
D: TRBD1

DNA: TGTGCCAGTAGTCCCCTAGCGGGCCTCTCCTACGAGCAGTACTTC
CDR3: CASSPLAGLSYEQYF
J: TRBJ2-7
size: NA
V: TRBV19
D: TRBD2

DNA: TGTGCCAGCAGCTCCTCCCTCGCGGATACGCAGTATTTT
CDR3: CASSSSLADTQYF
J: TRBJ2-3
size: once
V: TRBV27
D: NA

DNA: TGCAGCGTGAAAAGGGGGAACGGCAATCAGCCCCAGCATTTT
CDR3: CSVKRGNGNQPQHF
J: TRBJ1-5
size: once
V: TRBV29-1
D: NA

DNA: TGTGCCAGCAGCTCGAACAGGGACTATGGCTACACCTTC
CDR3: CASSSNRDYGYTF
J: TRBJ1-2
size: NA
V: TRBV7-3
D: NA

DNA: TGCGCCAGCAGCCAAGAAGGGGCAGGCAATCAGCCCCAGCATTTT
CDR3: CASSQEGAGNQPQHF
J: TRBJ1-5
size: once
V: TRBV4-1
D: NA

DNA: TGCGCCAGCAGCCAACCCCCCCGGGCTAGCGTAAACGAGCAGTACTTC
CDR3: CASSQPPRASVNEQYF
J: TRBJ2-7
size: NA
V: TRBV4-1
D: NA

DNA: TGTGCCAGCAGCGTAGTGGGTGGGACTAGCGGCTTCAATGAGCAGTTCTTC
CDR3: CASSVVGGTSGFNEQFF
J: TRBJ2-1
size: NA
V: TRBV9
D: TRBD2

DNA: TGTGCCAGCAGTTACTTTTCCCGCAGTTGGACTGAAGCTTTCTTT
CDR3: CASSYFSRSWTEAFF
J: TRBJ1-1
size: few
V: TRBV6-5
D: NA

DNA: TGTGCCAGCAGTGTGGCGAGGACAGGGGAAGCTTTCTTT
CDR3: CASSVARTGEAFF
J: TRBJ1-1
size: NA
V: TRBV2
D: TRBD1

DNA: TGTGCCAGCAGCTTGAGTCCGGCAGGGATGAACACTGAAGCTTTCTTT
CDR3: CASSLSPAGMNTEAFF
J: TRBJ1-1
size: NA
V: TRBV5-4
D: NA

DNA: TGTGCCAGCAGAAAACGGGGTTCACAGGGGGCGCAAGGCTACACCTTC
CDR3: CASRKRGSQGAQGYTF
J: TRBJ1-2
size: NA
V: TRBV28
D: TRBD1

DNA: TGCGCCAGCAGCCTACTAGCTGGTGGTGAGCAGTTCTTC
CDR3: CASSLLAGGEQFF
J: TRBJ2-1
size: NA
V: TRBV5-1
D: NA

DNA: TGTGCCAGCAGCCCCGGGGGAACAGATACGCAGTATTTT
CDR3: CASSPGGTDTQYF
J: TRBJ2-3
size: once
V: TRBV7-6
D: NA

DNA: TGCGCCAGCAGCCCCGGGACAGGGGTTAACAACAATGAGCAGTTCTTC
CDR3: CASSPGTGVNNNEQFF
J: TRBJ2-1
size: NA
V: TRBV4-3
D: TRBD1

DNA: TGTGCCAGCAGCTCCCCAGCGGGAGTTCACGGTGAGCAGTTCTTC
CDR3: CASSSPAGVHGEQFF
J: TRBJ2-1
size: NA
V: TRBV7-3
D: TRBD2